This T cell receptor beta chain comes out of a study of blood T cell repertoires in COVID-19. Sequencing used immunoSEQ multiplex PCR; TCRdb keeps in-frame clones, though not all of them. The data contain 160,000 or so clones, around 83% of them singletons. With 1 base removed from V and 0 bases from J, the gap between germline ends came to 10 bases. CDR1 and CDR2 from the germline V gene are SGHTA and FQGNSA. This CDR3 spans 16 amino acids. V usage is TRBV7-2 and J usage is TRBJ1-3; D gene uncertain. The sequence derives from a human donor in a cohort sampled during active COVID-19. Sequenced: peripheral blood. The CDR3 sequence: CASSLGGGYSGNTIYF. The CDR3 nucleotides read TGTGCCAGCAGCTTAGGGGGAGGCTACTCTGGAAACACCATATATTTT.